The clone carrying this T cell receptor (beta chain) turned up a few times. Authors' processing steps: Estimation of nucleated cell counts relied on the amplification of reference gene primers. This table comes from immunoSEQ multiplex PCR, and its TCRdb copy is limited to in-frame clones, with some not included. The V and J calls and clone size were taken over from that table, and D and trimming were inferred from the DNA. Among roughly 320,000 clones, 65% to 90% were seen once, and the ten largest hold 3.5% to 5%. This record belongs to a study of blood T cell repertoires in COVID-19. Study-wide context: There were acute and convalescent COVID-19 samples, and they came from the United States, Italy and Spain.

This study enrolled people aged roughly 18 to 90 from 20 to 25 US geographic areas. Germline CDR1 SEHNR, CDR2 FQNEAQ (reference sequence). Trimming cost V 4 bases and J 1 base; bases outside gene matches: 8. The CDR3 totals 16 residues. The receptor comes from a man aged 30 to 39 who had recovered from COVID-19. The rearrangement uses TRBV7-9 and TRBJ2-7; 9 bases are shared with TRBD1. Sequenced sample: PBMCs or T cells enriched from blood (not recorded which). CDR3 coding DNA: TGTGCCAGCAGCTCACCGGGACAGGGCATATCCTACGAGCAGTACTTC. Encoded protein: CASSSPGQGISYEQYF.